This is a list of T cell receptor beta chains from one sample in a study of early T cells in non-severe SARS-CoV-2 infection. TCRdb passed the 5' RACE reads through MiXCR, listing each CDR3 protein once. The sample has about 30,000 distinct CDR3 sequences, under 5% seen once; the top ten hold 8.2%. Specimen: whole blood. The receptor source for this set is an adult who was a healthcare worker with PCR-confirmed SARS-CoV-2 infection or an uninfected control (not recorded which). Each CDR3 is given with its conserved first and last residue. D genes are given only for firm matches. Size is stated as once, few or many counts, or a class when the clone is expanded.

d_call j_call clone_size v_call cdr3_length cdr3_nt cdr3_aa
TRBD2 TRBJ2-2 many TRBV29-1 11 TGCAGCGGCGGGGGCACCGGGGAGCTGTTTTTT CSGGGTGELFF
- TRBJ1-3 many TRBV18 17 TGTGCCAGCTCACCCCTGGCAGGGACCTCCTCTGAAAACACCATATATTTT CASSPLAGTSSENTIYF
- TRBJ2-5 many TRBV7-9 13 TGTGCCAGCAGCCCGGACTGGCAAGAGACCCAGTACTTC CASSPDWQETQYF
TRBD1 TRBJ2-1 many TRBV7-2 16 TGTGCCAGCAGCTCCCAGGTGGGACAGCCCCACAATGAGCAGTTCTTC CASSSQVGQPHNEQFF
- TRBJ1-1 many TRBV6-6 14 TGTGCCAGCACTCCCCAATTGGTGAACACTGAAGCTTTCTTT CASTPQLVNTEAFF
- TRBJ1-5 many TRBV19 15 TGTGCCAGTAGTAAAATGGGCCTTAGCAATCAGCCCCAGCATTTT CASSKMGLSNQPQHF
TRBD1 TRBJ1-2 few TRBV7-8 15 TGTGCCAGCAGCTTGGCCAGGGGGACGGACTATGGCTACACCTTC CASSLARGTDYGYTF
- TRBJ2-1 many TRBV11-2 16 TGTGCCAGCAGCCCGTGGAGGTTAGCGGCGGGGAATGAGCAGTTCTTC CASSPWRLAAGNEQFF
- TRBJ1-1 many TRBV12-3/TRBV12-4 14 TGTGCCAGCAGCCTGGGTAACACGAACACTGAAGCTTTCTTT CASSLGNTNTEAFF
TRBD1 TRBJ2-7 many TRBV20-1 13 TGCAGTGCTAGGGACAGGGAGATCTACGAGCAGTACTTC CSARDREIYEQYF